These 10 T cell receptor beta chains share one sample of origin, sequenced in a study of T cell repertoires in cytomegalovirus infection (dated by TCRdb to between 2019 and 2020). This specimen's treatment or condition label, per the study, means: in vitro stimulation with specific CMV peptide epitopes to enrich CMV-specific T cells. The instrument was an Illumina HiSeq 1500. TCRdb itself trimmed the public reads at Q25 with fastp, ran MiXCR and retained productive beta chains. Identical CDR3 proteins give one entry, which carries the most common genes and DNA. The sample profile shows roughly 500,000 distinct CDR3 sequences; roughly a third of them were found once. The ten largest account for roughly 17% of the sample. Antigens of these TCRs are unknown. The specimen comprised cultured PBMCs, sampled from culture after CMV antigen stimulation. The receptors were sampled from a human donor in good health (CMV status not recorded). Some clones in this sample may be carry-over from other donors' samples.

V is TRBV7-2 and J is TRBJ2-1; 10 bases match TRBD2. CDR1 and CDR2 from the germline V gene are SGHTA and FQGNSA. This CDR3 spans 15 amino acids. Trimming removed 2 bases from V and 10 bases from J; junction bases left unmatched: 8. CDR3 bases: TGTGCCAGCAGCTTACTTCCTAGCGGGGGCAGGGAGCAGTTCTTC. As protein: CASSLLPSGGREQFF. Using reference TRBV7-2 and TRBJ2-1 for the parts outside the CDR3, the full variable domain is GAGVSQSPSNKVTEKGKDVELRCDPISGHTALYWYRQSLGQGLEFLIYFQGNSAPDKSGLPSDRFSAERTGGSVSTLTIQRTQQEDSAVYLCASSLLPSGGREQFFGPGTRLTVL.

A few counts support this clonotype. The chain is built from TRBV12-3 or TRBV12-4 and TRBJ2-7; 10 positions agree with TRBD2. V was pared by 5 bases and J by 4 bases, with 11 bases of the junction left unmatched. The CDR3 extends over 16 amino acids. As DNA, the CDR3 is TGTGCCAGCAGTCGCTCAATAGCGGGAGGTGTATACGAGCAGTACTTC. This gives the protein CASSRSIAGGVYEQYF.

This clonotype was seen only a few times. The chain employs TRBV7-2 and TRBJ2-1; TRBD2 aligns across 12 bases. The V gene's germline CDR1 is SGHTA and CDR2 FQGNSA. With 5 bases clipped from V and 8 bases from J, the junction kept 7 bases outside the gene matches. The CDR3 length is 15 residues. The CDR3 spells CASSLRLAGDDEQFF. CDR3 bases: TGTGCCAGCAGCCTCAGACTAGCGGGAGACGATGAGCAGTTCTTC.

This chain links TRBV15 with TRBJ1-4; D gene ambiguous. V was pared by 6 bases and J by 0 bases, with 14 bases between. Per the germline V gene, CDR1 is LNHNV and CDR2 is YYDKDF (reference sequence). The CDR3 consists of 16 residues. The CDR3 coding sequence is TGTGCCACCAGTAGCCGCAGTCTTGCAACTAATGAAAAACTGTTTTTT. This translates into CATSSRSLATNEKLFF.

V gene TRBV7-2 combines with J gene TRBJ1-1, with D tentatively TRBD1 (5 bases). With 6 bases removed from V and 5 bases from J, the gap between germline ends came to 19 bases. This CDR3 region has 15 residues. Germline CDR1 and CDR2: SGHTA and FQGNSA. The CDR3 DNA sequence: TGTGCCAGCAGTTCGTATGGGGGGGGATGGACTGAAGCTTTCTTT. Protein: CASSSYGGGWTEAFF.

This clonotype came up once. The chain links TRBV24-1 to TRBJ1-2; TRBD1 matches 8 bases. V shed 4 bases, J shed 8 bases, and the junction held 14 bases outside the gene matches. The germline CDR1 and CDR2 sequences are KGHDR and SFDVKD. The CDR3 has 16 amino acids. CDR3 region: CATSDTPDRDRRGYTF. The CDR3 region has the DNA TGTGCCACCAGTGACACTCCCGACCGGGACAGGCGGGGCTACACCTTC.

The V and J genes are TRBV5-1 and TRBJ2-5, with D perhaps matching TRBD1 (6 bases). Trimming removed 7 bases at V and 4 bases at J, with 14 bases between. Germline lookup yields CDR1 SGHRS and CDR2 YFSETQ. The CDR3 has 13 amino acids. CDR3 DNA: TGCGCCAGCCGCCTCAGGGGTGGAGAGACCCAGTACTTC. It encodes CASRLRGGETQYF.

CDR3 nucleotides: TGTGCCAGCAGCTTACTGGACAGGGGGAGCTACACCTTC. It translates to CASSLLDRGSYTF. The V and J genes are TRBV7-2 and TRBJ1-2, with 10 bases matching TRBD1. The CDR3 has 13 residues. The J segment lost 9 bases and the V segment lost 2 bases, leaving 3 bases of the junction unmatched. Germline CDR1 reads SGHTA; CDR2 reads FQGNSA.

For the CDR3, the DNA is TGTGCCATCAGTGAGTCTGGGCTAGCGGGAAGAACCGGGGAGCTGTTTTTT. Encoded protein: CAISESGLAGRTGELFF. J is TRBJ2-2 and V is TRBV10-3; 9 nucleotides agree with TRBD2. CDR1 and CDR2 (germline): ENHRY, SYGVKD. V was pared by 0 bases and J by 5 bases, with 7 bases of the junction left unmatched. The CDR3 is 17 residues long.

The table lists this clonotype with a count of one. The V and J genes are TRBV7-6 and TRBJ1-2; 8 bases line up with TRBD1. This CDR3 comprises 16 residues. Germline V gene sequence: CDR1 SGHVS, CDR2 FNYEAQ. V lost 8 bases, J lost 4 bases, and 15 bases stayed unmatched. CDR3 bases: TGTGCCAGCCGCAGCTTAATCGGACAGGGTGCCTATGGCTACACCTTC. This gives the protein CASRSLIGQGAYGYTF.